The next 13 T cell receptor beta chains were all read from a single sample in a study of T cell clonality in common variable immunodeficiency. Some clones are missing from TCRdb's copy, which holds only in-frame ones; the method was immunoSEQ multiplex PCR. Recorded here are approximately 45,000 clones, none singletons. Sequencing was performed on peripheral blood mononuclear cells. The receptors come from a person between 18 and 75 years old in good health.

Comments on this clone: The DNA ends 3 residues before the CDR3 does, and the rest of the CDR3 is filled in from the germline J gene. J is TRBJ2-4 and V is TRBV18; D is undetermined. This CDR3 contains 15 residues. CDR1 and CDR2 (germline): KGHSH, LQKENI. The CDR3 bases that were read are TGTGCCAGCTCACTCACCTGGCAAAATAACTATGGT. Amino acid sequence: CASSLTWQNNYG. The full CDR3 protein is CASSLTWQNNYGQYF.

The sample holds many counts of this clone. The CDR3 protein is CASSVSSGGYNEQFF. The sequenced part of the CDR3 DNA is TGTGCCAGCAGTGTGAGTAGCGGGGGCTACAATGAG. The V call is TRBV6-4, the J call TRBJ2-1, with 9 nucleotides matching TRBD2. The read is 3 residues too short to cover the CDR3 end, so that end is filled in from the germline J gene. The CDR3 is 15 amino acids. CDR1 and CDR2 from the germline V gene are MRHNA and SNTAGT. Trimming cost V 4 bases and J 3 bases; bases outside gene matches: 4.

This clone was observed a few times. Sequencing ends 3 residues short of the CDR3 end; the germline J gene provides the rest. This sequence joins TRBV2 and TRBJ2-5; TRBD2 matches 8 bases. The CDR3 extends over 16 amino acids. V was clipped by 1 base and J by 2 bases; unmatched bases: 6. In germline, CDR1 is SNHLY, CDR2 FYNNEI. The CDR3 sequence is CASSEGGLGGQETQYF. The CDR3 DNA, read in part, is TGTGCCAGCAGTGAAGGGGGACTAGGGGGACAAGAGACC. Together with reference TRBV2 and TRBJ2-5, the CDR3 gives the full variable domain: EPEVTQTPSHQVTQMGQEVILRCVPISNHLYFYWYRQILGQKVEFLVSFYNNEISEKSEIFDDQFSVERPDGSNFTLKIRSTKLEDSAMYFCASSEGGLGGQETQYFGPGTRLLVL.

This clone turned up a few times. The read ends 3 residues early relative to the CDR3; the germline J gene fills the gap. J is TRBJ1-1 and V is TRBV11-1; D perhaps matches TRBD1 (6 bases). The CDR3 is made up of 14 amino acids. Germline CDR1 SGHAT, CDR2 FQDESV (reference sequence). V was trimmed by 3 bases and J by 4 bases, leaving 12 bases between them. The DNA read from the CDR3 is TGTGCCAGCAGCTTCCAACAGGGAAGCACTGAA. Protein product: CASSFQQGSTE. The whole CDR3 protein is CASSFQQGSTEAFF.

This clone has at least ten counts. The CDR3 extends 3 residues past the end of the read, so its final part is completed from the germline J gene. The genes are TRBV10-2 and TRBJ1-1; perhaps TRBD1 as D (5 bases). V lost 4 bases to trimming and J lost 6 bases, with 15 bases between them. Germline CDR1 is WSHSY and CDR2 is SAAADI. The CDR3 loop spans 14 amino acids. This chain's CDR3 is CASSGIREGAEAFF. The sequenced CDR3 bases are TGCGCCAGCAGTGGGATCAGGGAGGGCGCTGAA.

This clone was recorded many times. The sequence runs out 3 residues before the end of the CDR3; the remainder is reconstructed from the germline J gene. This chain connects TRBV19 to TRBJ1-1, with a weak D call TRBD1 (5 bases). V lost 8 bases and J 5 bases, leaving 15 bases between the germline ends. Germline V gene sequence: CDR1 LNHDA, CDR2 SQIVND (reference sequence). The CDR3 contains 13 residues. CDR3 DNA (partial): TGTGCCAGTTCTTTTCCAGGGAGGACTGAA. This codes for CASSFPGRTE. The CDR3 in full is CASSFPGRTEAFF.

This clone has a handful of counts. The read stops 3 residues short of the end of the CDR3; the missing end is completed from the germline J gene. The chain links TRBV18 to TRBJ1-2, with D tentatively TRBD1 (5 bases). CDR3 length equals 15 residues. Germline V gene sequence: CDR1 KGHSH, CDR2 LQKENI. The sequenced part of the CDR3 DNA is TGTGCCAGCTCACCACCGGGGACTAGCACAGATACC. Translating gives CASSPPGTSTDT. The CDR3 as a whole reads CASSPPGTSTDTYTF.

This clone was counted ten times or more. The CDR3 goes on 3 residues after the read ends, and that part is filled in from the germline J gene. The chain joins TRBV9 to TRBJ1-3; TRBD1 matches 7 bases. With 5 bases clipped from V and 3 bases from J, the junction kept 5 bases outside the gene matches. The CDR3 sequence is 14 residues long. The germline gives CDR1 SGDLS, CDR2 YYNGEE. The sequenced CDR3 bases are TGTGCCAGCAGTTTAGGGGGCAGTGGAAACACC. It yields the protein CASSLGGSGNT. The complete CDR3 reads CASSLGGSGNTIYF.

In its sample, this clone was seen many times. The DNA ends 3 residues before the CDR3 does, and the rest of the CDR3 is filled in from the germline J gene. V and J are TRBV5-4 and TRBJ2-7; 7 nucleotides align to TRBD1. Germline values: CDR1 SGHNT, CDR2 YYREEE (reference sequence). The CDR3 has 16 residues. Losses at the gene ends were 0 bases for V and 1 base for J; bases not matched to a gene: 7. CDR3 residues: CASSLAVQGLSYEQYF. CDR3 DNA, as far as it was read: TGTGCCAGCAGCTTGGCCGTACAGGGGCTTTCCTACGAG. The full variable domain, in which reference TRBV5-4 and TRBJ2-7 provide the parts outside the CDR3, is ETGVTQSPTHLIKTRGQQVTLRCSSQSGHNTVSWYQQALGQGPQFIFQYYREEENGRGNFPPRFSGLQFPNYSSELNVNALELDDSALYLCASSLAVQGLSYEQYFGPGTRLTVT.

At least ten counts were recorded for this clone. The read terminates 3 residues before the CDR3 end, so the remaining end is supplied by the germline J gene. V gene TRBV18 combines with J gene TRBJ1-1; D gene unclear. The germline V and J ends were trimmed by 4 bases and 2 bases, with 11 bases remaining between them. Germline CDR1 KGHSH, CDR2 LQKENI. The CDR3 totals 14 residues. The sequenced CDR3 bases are TGTGCCAGCTCACTTAAGAACTCAAACACTGAA. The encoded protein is CASSLKNSNTE. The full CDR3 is CASSLKNSNTEAFF.

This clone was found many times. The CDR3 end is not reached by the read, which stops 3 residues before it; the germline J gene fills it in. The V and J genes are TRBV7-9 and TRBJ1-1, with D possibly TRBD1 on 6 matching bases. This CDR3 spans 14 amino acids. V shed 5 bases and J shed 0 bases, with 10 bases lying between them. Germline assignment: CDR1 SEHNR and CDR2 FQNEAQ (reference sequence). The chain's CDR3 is CASSVQGVNTEAFF. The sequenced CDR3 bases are TGTGCCAGCAGCGTACAGGGCGTGAACACTGAA.

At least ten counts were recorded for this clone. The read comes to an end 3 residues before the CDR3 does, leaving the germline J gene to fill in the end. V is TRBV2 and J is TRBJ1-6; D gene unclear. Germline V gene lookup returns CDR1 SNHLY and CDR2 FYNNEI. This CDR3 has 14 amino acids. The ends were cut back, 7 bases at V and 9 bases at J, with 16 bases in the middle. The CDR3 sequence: CASTPKSGRSPLHF. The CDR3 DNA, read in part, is TGTGCCAGCACCCCGAAGAGCGGACGTTCACCC.

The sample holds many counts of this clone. CDR3 protein: CASGLGTGFNNQPQHF. CDR3 DNA (partial): TGTGCTAGTGGTTTGGGAACAGGTTTCAACAATCAGCCC. V usage is TRBV12-5 and J usage is TRBJ1-5; tentatively, D is TRBD1 (5 bases). The CDR3 end falls 3 residues outside the read, so it is completed with the germline J gene. Per the germline V gene, CDR1 is LGHNT and CDR2 is FRNRAP. V gave up 1 base and J gave up 3 bases, with 13 bases separating them. The CDR3 loop spans 16 amino acids.